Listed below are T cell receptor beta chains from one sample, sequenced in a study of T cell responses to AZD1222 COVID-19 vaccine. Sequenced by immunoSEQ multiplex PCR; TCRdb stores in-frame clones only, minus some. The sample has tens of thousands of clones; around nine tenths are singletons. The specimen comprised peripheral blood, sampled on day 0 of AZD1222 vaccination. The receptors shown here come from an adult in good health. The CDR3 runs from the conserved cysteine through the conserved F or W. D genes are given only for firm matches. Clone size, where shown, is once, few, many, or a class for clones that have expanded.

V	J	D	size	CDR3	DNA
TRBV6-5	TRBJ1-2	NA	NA	CASSSRVSNYGYTF	TGTGCCAGCAGTAGCCGAGTGAGTAACTATGGCTACACCTTC
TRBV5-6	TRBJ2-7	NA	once	CASSPRQRPYEQYF	TGTGCCAGCAGCCCGAGACAGAGACCCTACGAGCAGTACTTC
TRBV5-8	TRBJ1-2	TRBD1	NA	CASSSRDRGGLTF	TGTGCCAGCAGCTCCCGGGACAGGGGGGGTTTAACCTTC
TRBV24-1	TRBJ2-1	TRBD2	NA	CATSGTSGYNEQFF	TGTGCCACCAGTGGGACTAGCGGTTACAATGAGCAGTTCTTC
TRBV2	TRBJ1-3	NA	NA	CASSKMSSGNTIYF	TGTGCCAGCAGTAAGATGAGCTCTGGAAACACCATATATTTT
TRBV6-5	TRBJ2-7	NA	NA	CASTLRDSYEQYF	TGTGCCAGCACCCTCAGGGACTCCTACGAGCAGTACTTC
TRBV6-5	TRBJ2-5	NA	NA	CASSYSNEGTRETQYF	TGTGCCAGCAGTTACTCGAATGAGGGAACTCGGGAGACCCAGTACTTC
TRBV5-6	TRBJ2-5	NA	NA	CASSYMQETQYF	TGTGCCAGCAGCTACATGCAAGAGACCCAGTACTTC
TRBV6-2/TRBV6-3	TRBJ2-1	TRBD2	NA	CASRPFQRGSLDEQFF	TGTGCCAGCAGACCTTTTCAGCGGGGGTCGCTCGATGAGCAGTTCTTC
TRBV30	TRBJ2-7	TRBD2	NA	CAWRGGSGITYEQYF	TGTGCCTGGAGAGGTGGCAGCGGGATCACCTACGAGCAGTACTTC
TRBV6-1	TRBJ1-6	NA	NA	CASSEKVFSPLHF	TGTGCCAGCAGTGAGAAGGTATTCTCACCCCTCCACTTT
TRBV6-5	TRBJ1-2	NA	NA	CASVPQDRYGYTF	TGTGCCAGCGTTCCTCAGGACCGCTATGGCTACACCTTC
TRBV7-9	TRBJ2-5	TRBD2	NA	CASSPKRRLASQETQYF	TGTGCCAGCAGCCCCAAGCGGAGACTAGCTTCCCAAGAGACCCAGTACTTC
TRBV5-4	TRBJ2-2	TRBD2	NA	CASSFGSGGAHGELFF	TGTGCCAGCAGCTTTGGGAGCGGGGGGGCCCACGGGGAGCTGTTTTTT
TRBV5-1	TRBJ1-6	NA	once	CASSRRENNSPLHF	TGCGCCAGCAGCCGAAGGGAAAATAATTCACCCCTCCACTTT
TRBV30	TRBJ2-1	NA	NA	CAWTTKQGGEQFF	TGTGCCTGGACTACCAAACAGGGAGGCGAGCAGTTCTTC
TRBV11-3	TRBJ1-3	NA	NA	CASSVQGSLGNTIYF	TGTGCCAGCAGTGTCCAGGGTTCGTTGGGAAACACCATATATTTT
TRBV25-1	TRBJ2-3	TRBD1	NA	CASSHGTGEVTDTQYF	TGTGCCAGCAGTCATGGGACAGGGGAGGTCACAGATACGCAGTATTTT
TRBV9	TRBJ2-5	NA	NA	CASSVADGAAQYF	TGTGCCAGCAGCGTAGCTGACGGAGCGGCCCAGTACTTC
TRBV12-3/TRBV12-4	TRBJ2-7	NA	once	CASSFGGGGQYF	TGTGCCAGCAGTTTTGGGGGCGGGGGGCAGTACTTC
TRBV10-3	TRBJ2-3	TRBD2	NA	CAIREGGEDTQYF	TGTGCCATCAGGGAGGGAGGGGAAGATACGCAGTATTTT
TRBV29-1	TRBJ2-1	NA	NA	CSALGAGRAYNEQFF	TGCAGCGCACTGGGGGCGGGAAGGGCCTACAATGAGCAGTTCTTC
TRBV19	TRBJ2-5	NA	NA	CASSINRDYQETQYF	TGTGCCAGTAGTATCAATAGGGACTACCAAGAGACCCAGTACTTC
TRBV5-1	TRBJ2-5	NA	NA	CASSTPGTTQETQYF	TGCGCCAGCAGCACCCCCGGGACCACCCAAGAGACCCAGTACTTC
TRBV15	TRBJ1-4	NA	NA	CATSSVYATNEKLFF	TGTGCCACCAGCTCCGTTTATGCAACTAATGAAAAACTGTTTTTT
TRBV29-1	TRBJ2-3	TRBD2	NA	CSVVGTSGGTDTQYF	TGCAGCGTTGTGGGGACTAGCGGGGGCACAGATACGCAGTATTTT
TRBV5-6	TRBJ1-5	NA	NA	CASSTGTGGNQPQHF	TGTGCCAGCAGCACCGGGACGGGGGGGAATCAGCCCCAGCATTTT
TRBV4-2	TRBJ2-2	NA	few	CASSQVGGRTGELFF	TGTGCCAGCAGCCAAGTGGGGGGTCGCACCGGGGAGCTGTTTTTT
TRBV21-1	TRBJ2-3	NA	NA	CASSKGGGLAGCPDGTDTQYF	TGTGCCAGCAGCAAAGGCGGGGGACTAGCGGGGTGTCCTGACGGCACAGATACGCAGTATTTT
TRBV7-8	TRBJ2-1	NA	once	CASSPGWAGKVF	TGTGCCAGCAGCCCCGGATGGGCAGGAAAGGTCTTC
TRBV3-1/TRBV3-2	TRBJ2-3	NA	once	CASSHPRVEDTQYF	TGTGCCAGCAGCCATCCCCGGGTGGAAGATACGCAGTATTTT
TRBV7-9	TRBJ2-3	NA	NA	CASSLLVADTQYF	TGTGCCAGCAGCTTATTGGTAGCAGATACGCAGTATTTT
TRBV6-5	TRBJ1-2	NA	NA	CASSSAGTTYGYTF	TGTGCCAGCAGTTCCGCCGGGACAACCTATGGCTACACCTTC
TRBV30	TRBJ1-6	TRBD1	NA	CAWSAGTGGQSSYNSPLHF	TGTGCCTGGAGTGCCGGGACAGGGGGTCAAAGCTCCTATAATTCACCCCTCCACTTT
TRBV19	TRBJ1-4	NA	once	CASSRFRGQTNEKLFF	TGTGCCAGTAGTAGGTTCAGGGGACAAACTAATGAAAAACTGTTTTTT
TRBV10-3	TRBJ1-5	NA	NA	CAISAGNGNQPQHF	TGTGCCATCAGTGCAGGGAATGGCAATCAGCCCCAGCATTTT
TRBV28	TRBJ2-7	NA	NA	CASTLGGSYEQYF	TGTGCCAGCACTCTGGGTGGCTCCTACGAGCAGTACTTC
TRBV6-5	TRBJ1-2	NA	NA	CASSYSKGRGDYGYTF	TGTGCCAGCAGTTACTCGAAGGGCAGGGGTGACTATGGCTACACCTTC
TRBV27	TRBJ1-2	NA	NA	CASSLWQDYGYTF	TGTGCCAGCAGTTTATGGCAGGACTATGGCTACACCTTC
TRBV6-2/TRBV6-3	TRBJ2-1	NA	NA	CASSYLDHSSYNEQFF	TGTGCCAGCAGTTACTTGGACCATAGCTCCTACAATGAGCAGTTCTTC
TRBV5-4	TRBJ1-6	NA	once	CASSLGEGGAGYNSPLHF	TGTGCCAGCAGCTTGGGTGAGGGGGGAGCGGGTTATAATTCACCCCTCCACTTT